The text below deals with one TCR beta chain. This record belongs to a study of blood T cell repertoires in COVID-19. Whole-study context: The study drew acute and convalescent COVID-19 samples from the United States, Italy and Spain. In each case, the material was cDNA or gDNA derived from T cells, B-cell-depleted T cells, or PBMCs.

Per the study methods: Reference gene primers were amplified, and this amplification served to estimate nucleated cell counts. The repertoire was sequenced with immunoSEQ multiplex PCR; TCRdb's copy has only in-frame clones and lacks some. V and J calls and clone size follow that table, whereas D and trimming were derived from the DNA. The sample shows under 50,000 clones, 77% of them seen only once. Germline loops: CDR1 SGHNT, CDR2 YYREEE (reference sequence). The CDR3 consists of 16 residues. Trimming pared 7 bases from V and 0 bases from J, leaving 16 bases between. The genes are TRBV5-4 and TRBJ2-2; D remains ambiguous. The source material was peripheral blood. The source is a human donor with active or convalescent COVID-19. The donor label of this sample is uncertain. The CDR3 nucleotides are TGTGCCAGCGGGCTAACTGATACCACGAACACCGGGGAGCTGTTTTTT. Translated, it gives CASGLTDTTNTGELFF.